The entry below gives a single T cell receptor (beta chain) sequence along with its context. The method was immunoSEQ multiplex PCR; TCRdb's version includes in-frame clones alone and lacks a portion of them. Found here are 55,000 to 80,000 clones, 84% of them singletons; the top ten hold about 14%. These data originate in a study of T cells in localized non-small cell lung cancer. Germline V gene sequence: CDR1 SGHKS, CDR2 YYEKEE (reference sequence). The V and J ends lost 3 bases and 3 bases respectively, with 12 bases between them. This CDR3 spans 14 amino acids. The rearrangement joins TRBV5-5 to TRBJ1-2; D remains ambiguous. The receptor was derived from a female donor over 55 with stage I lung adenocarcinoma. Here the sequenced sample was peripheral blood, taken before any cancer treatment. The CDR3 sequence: CASSSVGIDYGYTF. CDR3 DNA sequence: TGTGCCAGCAGCTCTGTAGGGATAGACTATGGCTACACCTTC.